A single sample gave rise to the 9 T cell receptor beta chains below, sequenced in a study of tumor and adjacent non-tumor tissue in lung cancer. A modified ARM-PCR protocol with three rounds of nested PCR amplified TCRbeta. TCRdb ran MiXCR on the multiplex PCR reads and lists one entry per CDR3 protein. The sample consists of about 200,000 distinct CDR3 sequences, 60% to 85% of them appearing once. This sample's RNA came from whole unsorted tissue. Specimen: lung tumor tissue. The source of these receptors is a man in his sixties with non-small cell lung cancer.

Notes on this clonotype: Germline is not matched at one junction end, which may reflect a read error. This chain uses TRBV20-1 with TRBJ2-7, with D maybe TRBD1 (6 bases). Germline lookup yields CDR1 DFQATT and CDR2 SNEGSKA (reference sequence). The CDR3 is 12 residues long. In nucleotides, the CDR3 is TGCAGTGCTAATGACAGGACCTACGGGCAGTACTTC. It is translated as CSANDRTYGQYF.

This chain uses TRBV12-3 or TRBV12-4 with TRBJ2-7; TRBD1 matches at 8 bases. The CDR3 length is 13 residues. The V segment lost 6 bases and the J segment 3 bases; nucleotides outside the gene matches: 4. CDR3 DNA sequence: TGTGCCAGCAGCGTAGGGACAGGCTACGAGCAGTACTTC. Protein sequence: CASSVGTGYEQYF.

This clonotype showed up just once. CDR3 coding DNA: TGCAGTGCTAGAAAACTAGGGGGGGCCCTCCAAGAGACCCAGTACTTC. This codes for CSARKLGGALQETQYF. The chain has TRBV20-1 and TRBJ2-5; D might be TRBD2 (7 bases). The germline V gene encodes CDR1 DFQATT and CDR2 SNEGSKA (reference sequence). This CDR3 spans 16 amino acids. V was clipped by 2 bases and J by 1 base, with 17 bases between them.

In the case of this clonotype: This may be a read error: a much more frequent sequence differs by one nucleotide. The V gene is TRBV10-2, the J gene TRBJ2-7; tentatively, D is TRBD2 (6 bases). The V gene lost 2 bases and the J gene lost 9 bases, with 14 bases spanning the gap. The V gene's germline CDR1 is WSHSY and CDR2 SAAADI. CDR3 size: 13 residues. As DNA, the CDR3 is TGCGCCAGCAGTGAGCCTAGCTGGAGGGGGCAGTACTTC. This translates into CASSEPSWRGQYF.

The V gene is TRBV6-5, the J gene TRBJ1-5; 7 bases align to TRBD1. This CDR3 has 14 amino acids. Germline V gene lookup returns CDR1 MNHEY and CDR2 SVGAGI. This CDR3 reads CTNRGPGSRQPQHF. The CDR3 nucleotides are TGTACCAACAGGGGTCCGGGATCGCGGCAGCCCCAGCATTTT.

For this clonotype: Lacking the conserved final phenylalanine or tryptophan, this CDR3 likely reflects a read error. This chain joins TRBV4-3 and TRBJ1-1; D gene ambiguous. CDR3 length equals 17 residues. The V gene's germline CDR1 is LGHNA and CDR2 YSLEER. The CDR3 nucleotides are TGCGCAAGCAGCCAAGACGTTCCGGGCGGTTCGGGCACTGAAGCTTTCTTA. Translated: CASSQDVPGGSGTEAFL.

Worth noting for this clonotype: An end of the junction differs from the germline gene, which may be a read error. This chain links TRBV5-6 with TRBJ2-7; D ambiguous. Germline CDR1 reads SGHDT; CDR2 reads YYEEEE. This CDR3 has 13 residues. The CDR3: CVSSLLNHYEQYF. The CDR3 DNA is TGCGTCAGCAGCTTGCTCAATCACTACGAGCAGTACTTC.

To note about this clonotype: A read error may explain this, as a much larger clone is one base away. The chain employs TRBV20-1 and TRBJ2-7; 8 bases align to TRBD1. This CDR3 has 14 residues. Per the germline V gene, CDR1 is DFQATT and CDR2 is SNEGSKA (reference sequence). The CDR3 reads CSAWKTGASYKQYF. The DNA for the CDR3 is TGCAGTGCATGGAAGACAGGGGCTTCCTACAAGCAGTACTTC.

The CDR3 reads CASSPRDEGVEQYF. CDR3 sequence (DNA): TGTGCCAGCAGCCCCCGGGACGAAGGTGTCGAGCAGTACTTC. The rearrangement joins TRBV11-3 to TRBJ2-7, with D possibly being TRBD1 or TRBD2 (5 bases each). Germline V lookup: CDR1 SGHNT, CDR2 YENEEA. V dropped 5 bases and J dropped 6 bases, with 17 bases sitting between them. The CDR3 runs 14 residues.